What follows is one T cell receptor beta chain and its context. Naive CD4+ cells had CD25+ Tregs removed. Full-length variable regions came from constant-region reverse primers plus semi-nested Nested Universal Primer A PCR. TCRdb passed the 5' RACE reads through MiXCR, listing each CDR3 protein once. Found here are about 5,700 distinct CDR3 sequences, about a third of them singletons; the top ten hold 5.5%. After removal of 0 bases from V and 8 bases from J, the junction contained 4 bases not matched to a gene. Germline loops: CDR1 SGHRS, CDR2 YFSETQ. This CDR3 region has 14 residues. This chain joins TRBV5-1 and TRBJ1-2; 10 bases match TRBD1. Source material: naive CD4+ T cells sorted from a lymph node. As to subset: naive CD4+ T cells, CD4+CD45RA+CD25-. The sequence was collected from a female donor with breast cancer. This chain's CDR3 is CASSLARDRGGYTF. CDR3 coding DNA: TGCGCCAGCAGCTTGGCTCGGGACAGGGGAGGCTACACCTTC.